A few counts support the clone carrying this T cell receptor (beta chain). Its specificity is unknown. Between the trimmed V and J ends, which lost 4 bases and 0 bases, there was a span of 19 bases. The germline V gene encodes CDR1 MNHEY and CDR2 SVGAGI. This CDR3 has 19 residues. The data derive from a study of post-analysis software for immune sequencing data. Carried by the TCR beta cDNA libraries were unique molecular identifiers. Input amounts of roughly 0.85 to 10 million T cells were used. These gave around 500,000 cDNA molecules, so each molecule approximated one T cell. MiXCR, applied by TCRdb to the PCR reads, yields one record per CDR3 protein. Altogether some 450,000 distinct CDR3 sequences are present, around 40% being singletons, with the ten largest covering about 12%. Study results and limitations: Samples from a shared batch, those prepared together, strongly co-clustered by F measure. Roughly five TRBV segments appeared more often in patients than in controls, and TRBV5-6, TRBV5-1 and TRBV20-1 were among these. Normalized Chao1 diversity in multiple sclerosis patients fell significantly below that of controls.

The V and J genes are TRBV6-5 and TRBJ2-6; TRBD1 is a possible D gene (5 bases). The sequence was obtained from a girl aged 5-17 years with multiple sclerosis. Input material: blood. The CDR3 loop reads CASSLMGQGLSSGANVLTF. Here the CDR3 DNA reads TGTGCCAGCAGTTTGATGGGGCAGGGCTTAAGCTCTGGGGCCAACGTCCTGACTTTC.